What follows are 22 T cell receptor beta chains derived from one specimen sequenced in a study of CD8 T cells in Susac syndrome. With random hexamers, reverse transcription was performed on about 0.5 to 1 ug of RNA. Each CDR3 protein is one row after TCRdb ran MiXCR on the immunoSEQ multiplex PCR reads. The sample gives 250,000 to 300,000 distinct CDR3 sequences, 89% of which show up once; roughly 0.17% is in the top ten. Sequenced input: CD8+ T cells from PBMCs. These receptors were taken from a human donor with multiple sclerosis.

The J gene is TRBJ2-5, the V gene TRBV5-6, with D possibly matching TRBD1 (6 bases). CDR1 is SGHDT, CDR2 YYEEEE, per germline. V was pared by 6 bases and J by 7 bases, with 19 bases between. This CDR3 is built from 14 residues. The CDR3 bases are TGTGCCAGCACTTCCTCGGAAGTGACAGGGACCCAGTACTTC. This translates into CASTSSEVTGTQYF.

V gene TRBV24-1 combines with J gene TRBJ2-1; D is unresolved. V lost 4 bases to trimming and J lost 5 bases, with 8 bases between them. The CDR3 length is 13 residues. The germline V gene encodes CDR1 KGHDR and CDR2 SFDVKD. DNA of the CDR3: TGTGCCACCAGTGAAGGAGTTAACAATGAGCAGTTCTTC. Protein: CATSEGVNNEQFF.

This chain links TRBV12-3 or TRBV12-4 with TRBJ1-2; no reliable D call. V was cut by 1 base and J by 7 bases, with 10 bases left in between. This CDR3 contains 13 residues. The CDR3 reads CASSLDWSPGYTF. The CDR3 nucleotides are TGTGCCAGCAGTTTAGACTGGTCCCCTGGCTACACCTTC.

This chain uses TRBV5-6 with TRBJ1-2; TRBD1 might be the D (6 bases). This CDR3 spans 14 amino acids. Looked up from germline, CDR1 is SGHDT and CDR2 is YYEEEE. V was cut by 1 base and J by 5 bases, with 12 bases left in between. CDR3 nucleotides: TGTGCCAGCAGCTTGCAGGGGCGCAGTTATGGCTACACCTTC. Translation: CASSLQGRSYGYTF.

V and J are TRBV21-1 and TRBJ2-4; TRBD1 is taken as the D call from the table, unchecked against the DNA. TRBV21-1 is labeled a pseudogene. This CDR3 spans 16 amino acids. CDR3 nucleotide sequence: TGTGCCAGCAGCTCCTGGGGAAGGGACAGCAAAAACATTCAGTACTTC. Its protein product is CASSSWGRDSKNIQYF.

The CDR3 DNA sequence: TGTGCCAGCAGCCAACCGGACAGGGATGGACAGACCCAGTACTTC. Amino acid sequence: CASSQPDRDGQTQYF. This chain uses TRBV3-1 with TRBJ2-5; 8 bases align to TRBD1. The germline CDR1 and CDR2 sequences are LGHDT and YNNKEL (reference sequence). With V trimmed by 2 bases and J by 6 bases, 8 bases remained unmatched. This CDR3 is built from 15 residues.

The chain links TRBV6-2 or TRBV6-3 to TRBJ1-6; TRBD1 aligns across 11 bases. The CDR3 consists of 15 residues. The ends lost 2 bases at V and 9 bases at J; junction bases unmatched: 3. Germline V gene sequence: CDR1 MNHEY, CDR2 SVGEGT. The CDR3: CASSYTGTGGSPLHF. CDR3 DNA: TGTGCCAGCAGTTACACCGGGACAGGGGGTTCACCCCTCCACTTT.

The J gene is TRBJ2-7, the V gene TRBV28; TRBD1 matches 9 bases. Per germline, CDR1 MDHEN and CDR2 SYDVKM. This CDR3 has 14 amino acids. Trimming at V came to 4 bases and at J to 8 bases, leaving 9 bases not matched to a gene. CDR3 coding DNA: TGTGCCAGCAGTTGGCGGGGACAGGGTTACAAGCAGTACTTC. This gives the protein CASSWRGQGYKQYF.

This clonotype was picked up a small number of times. This chain links TRBV13 with TRBJ2-7; D is possibly TRBD1 (6 bases). V lost 4 bases, J lost 2 bases, and 9 bases lay in between. Germline lookup yields CDR1 PRHDT and CDR2 FYEKMQ (reference sequence). The CDR3 is made up of 13 amino acids. The CDR3 DNA reads TGTGCCAGCAGCTCGACAGGACCCTACGAGCAGTACTTC. Translating gives CASSSTGPYEQYF. Combining the CDR3 with reference TRBV13 and TRBJ2-7 gives the whole variable domain AAGVIQSPRHLIKEKRETATLKCYPIPRHDTVYWYQQGPGQDPQFLISFYEKMQSDKGSIPDRFSAQQFSDYHSELNMSSLELGDSALYFCASSSTGPYEQYFGPGTRLTVT.

The chain uses TRBV28 and TRBJ2-7; TRBD1 aligns across 11 bases. Germline-derived CDR1 and CDR2 are MDHEN and SYDVKM. Germline trimming cut 6 bases from V and 2 bases from J; bases unmatched to any gene: 6. The CDR3 consists of 15 residues. The CDR3, as DNA: TGTGCCAGCAGCCAAACGGACAGGGGGCCCTACGAGCAGTACTTC. As protein: CASSQTDRGPYEQYF.

This clonotype was observed a single time. The chain recombines TRBV4-3 with TRBJ2-2; D unclear. This CDR3 has 13 residues. V was shortened by 0 bases and J by 10 bases, with 9 bases between the two germline ends. From germline, CDR1 is LGHNA and CDR2 YSLEER. The CDR3 spells CASSQDSGEELFF. The CDR3 DNA follows: TGCGCCAGCAGCCAAGATTCCGGAGAGGAGCTGTTTTTT.

The chain recombines TRBV20-1 with TRBJ2-1; 9 bases agree with TRBD2. V lost 5 bases to trimming and J lost 10 bases; unmatched junction nucleotides: 9. Germline V gives CDR1 DFQATT, CDR2 SNEGSKA (reference sequence). The CDR3 totals 13 residues. As DNA, the CDR3 is TGCAGTGCTGGGGCGGGAGGGCCACAAGAGCAGTTCTTC. It is translated as CSAGAGGPQEQFF.

The chain couples TRBV28 to TRBJ2-1, with 8 bases lining up with TRBD2. Germline V lookup: CDR1 MDHEN, CDR2 SYDVKM. J gave up 2 bases and V 11 bases, and 2 bases lay outside the gene matches. CDR3 length equals 12 residues. The CDR3 protein is CAAGGAYNEQFF. The CDR3 DNA reads as TGTGCCGCGGGGGGTGCCTACAATGAGCAGTTCTTC.

The V gene is TRBV29-1, the J gene TRBJ2-2; a possible D gene is TRBD2 (5 bases). V was trimmed by 5 bases and J by 4 bases, leaving 26 bases between them. The CDR3 consists of 18 residues. Germline CDR1 SQVTM, CDR2 ANQGSEA. The CDR3 DNA reads TGCAGCGTTCCCCCCCCCGGCCAAGCGGACTTGGGCACCGGGGAGCTGTTTTTT. This translates into CSVPPPGQADLGTGELFF.

CDR3 loop: CASSPGQSRRDTQYF. CDR3 coding DNA: TGTGCCAGTTCCCCGGGACAGAGCAGGAGGGATACGCAGTATTTT. V is TRBV28 and J is TRBJ2-3; 7 nucleotides line up with TRBD1. Looked up from germline, CDR1 is MDHEN and CDR2 is SYDVKM. The V and J ends lost 9 bases and 6 bases, in that order; junction bases with no gene match: 15. The CDR3 extends over 15 amino acids. Full variable domain (missing parts from reference TRBV28 and TRBJ2-3): DVKVTQSSRYLVKRTGEKVFLECVQDMDHENMFWYRQDPGLGLRLIYFSYDVKMKEKGDIPEGYSVSREKKERFSLILESASTNQTSMYLCASSPGQSRRDTQYFGPGTRLTVL.

This clonotype was picked up one time. The chain carries TRBV11-2 and TRBJ2-1; 9 nucleotides align to TRBD2. Per germline, CDR1 SGHAT and CDR2 FQNNGV. With V trimmed by 5 bases and J by 2 bases, 10 bases remained unmatched. CDR3 length equals 17 residues. CDR3: CASSAGAGTSTYNEQFF. For the CDR3, the DNA is TGTGCCAGCAGCGCGGGGGCGGGGACTAGCACCTACAATGAGCAGTTCTTC.

The chain uses TRBV6-5 and TRBJ2-6; D not certain. V shed 4 bases and J shed 0 bases, with 16 bases lying between them. Germline-derived CDR1 and CDR2 are MNHEY and SVGAGI. This CDR3 is built from 18 residues. As DNA, the CDR3 is TGTGCCAGCAGTTTTCTACCCCTACACTACTCTGGGGCCAACGTCCTGACTTTC. As protein: CASSFLPLHYSGANVLTF.

The V call is TRBV7-8, the J call TRBJ2-2; 11 nucleotides match TRBD2. CDR3 length: 16 amino acids. Germline trimming cut 5 bases from V and 4 bases from J; bases unmatched to any gene: 6. From germline, CDR1 is SGHVS and CDR2 FQNEAQ. CDR3 DNA: TGTGCCAGCAGCCCCCCCCTAGCGGGAGGCACCGGGGAGCTGTTTTTT. Amino acid sequence: CASSPPLAGGTGELFF.

This clonotype was seen a handful of times. This chain joins TRBV24-1 and TRBJ1-2; 7 bases are shared with TRBD1. The CDR3 has 16 amino acids. CDR1 and CDR2 (germline): KGHDR, SFDVKD. V lost 3 bases, J lost 8 bases, and 14 bases stayed unmatched. The CDR3 loop is CATSDRKTGSFWGYTF. DNA of the CDR3: TGTGCCACCAGTGATAGGAAGACAGGGAGCTTCTGGGGCTACACCTTC.

The chain employs TRBV11-1 and TRBJ2-3, with a weak D call TRBD2 (6 bases). V gave up 4 bases and J gave up 6 bases, with 32 bases separating them. CDR1 is SGHAT and CDR2 is FQDESV in the germline V gene (reference sequence). This CDR3 has 20 residues. The CDR3, as DNA: TGTGCCAGCAGCTCCACCTTTTTAGATCGGGTCGGGGGTTTAATGGATACGCAGTATTTT. Its protein is CASSSTFLDRVGGLMDTQYF.

The rearrangement joins TRBV20-1 to TRBJ2-1; D might be TRBD1 or TRBD2, each matching 5 bases. CDR1 and CDR2 from the germline V gene are DFQATT and SNEGSKA (reference sequence). The ends were cut back, 5 bases at V and 3 bases at J, with 17 bases in the middle. The CDR3 sequence is 15 residues long. The CDR3, as DNA: TGCAGTGCTGCTCCTCCCGGGACCGTCTACAATGAGCAGTTCTTC. Translated, it gives CSAAPPGTVYNEQFF.

The chain combines TRBV7-2 with TRBJ2-5, with D tentatively TRBD2 (5 bases). Germline values: CDR1 SGHTA, CDR2 FQGNSA. The CDR3 length is 15 residues. With 5 bases removed from V and 3 bases from J, the gap between germline ends came to 16 bases. The CDR3 reads CASSRPAVEEETQYF. Here the CDR3 DNA reads TGTGCCAGCAGCAGACCAGCGGTTGAGGAAGAGACCCAGTACTTC.